Shown below are 19 T cell receptor beta chains from a single sample sequenced in a study of pediatric ulcerative colitis. Rectal tissue came from one to two pinch biopsies taken at colonoscopy. Assay: immunoSEQ multiplex PCR; the TCRdb copy retains only in-frame clones and omits some. The sample consists of about 17,000 clones, 65% to 75% of them appearing once. Sample: gut tissue. The receptors were sampled from a girl aged 10 to 17 with moderate ulcerative colitis.

This chain links TRBV28 with TRBJ1-5, with a possible D match to TRBD1 (5 bases). This CDR3 comprises 16 residues. The V gene lost 1 base and the J gene lost 0 bases, with 10 bases spanning the gap. Per the germline V gene, CDR1 is MDHEN and CDR2 is SYDVKM. CDR3 nucleotides: TGTGCCAGCAGTTTATCGGGACTTCTTAGCAATCAGCCCCAGCATTTT. Protein: CASSLSGLLSNQPQHF.

This clone has a handful of counts. The rearrangement joins TRBV6-6 to TRBJ1-4; a weak D match, TRBD1 (6 bases). V lost 5 bases to trimming and J lost 1 base, with 8 bases between them. The CDR3 covers 14 residues. The germline V gene encodes CDR1 MNHNY and CDR2 SVGAGI (reference sequence). The CDR3 reads CASSPRGTNEKLFF. The CDR3, as DNA: TGTGCCAGCAGTCCCAGGGGAACTAATGAAAAACTGTTTTTT.

The gene calls are TRBV10-1 and TRBJ2-3, with 13 bases aligning to TRBD2. CDR3 length: 15 amino acids. The junction had 4 bases not matched to a gene; V was cut back by 4 bases and J by 6 bases. CDR1 WNHNN and CDR2 SYGVQD come from the germline V gene (reference sequence). CDR3 amino acids: CASSGTSGGPDTQYF. CDR3 sequence (DNA): TGCGCCAGCAGTGGGACTAGCGGGGGCCCCGATACGCAGTATTTT.

This chain uses TRBV7-2 with TRBJ1-6; D ambiguous. The CDR3 has 12 amino acids. V was cut by 0 bases and J by 12 bases, with 6 bases left in between. Germline lookup yields CDR1 SGHTA and CDR2 FQGNSA. As DNA, the CDR3 is TGTGCCAGCAGCTTAGCAGGGCAACCCCTCCACTTT. This gives the protein CASSLAGQPLHF.

In its sample, this clone was seen once. The V call is TRBV5-6, the J call TRBJ1-1, with no clear D. V was trimmed by 1 base and J by 0 bases, leaving 13 bases between them. CDR3 length: 16 amino acids. CDR1 and CDR2 from the germline V gene are SGHDT and YYEEEE. CDR3 sequence (DNA): TGTGCCAGCAGCTTGACCTGGTATACCATGAACACTGAAGCTTTCTTT. This codes for CASSLTWYTMNTEAFF.

In its sample, this clone was seen once. The rearrangement uses TRBV6-4 and TRBJ1-1; possible D gene TRBD1, 5 bases. The CDR3 totals 14 residues. The V and J ends lost 2 bases and 1 base respectively, with 8 bases between them. CDR1 is MRHNA, CDR2 SNTAGT, per germline. Here the CDR3 DNA reads TGTGCCAGCAGTGACCCCGACAGGAACACTGAAGCTTTCTTT. It specifies CASSDPDRNTEAFF.

This clone was seen a handful of times. This chain joins TRBV5-4 and TRBJ2-1; weak D call: TRBD2 (5 bases). Germline-derived CDR1 and CDR2 are SGHNT and YYREEE (reference sequence). V was pared by 5 bases and J by 5 bases, with 17 bases between. CDR3 length equals 15 residues. CDR3 sequence: CASSMDRLGDNEQFF. DNA of the CDR3: TGTGCCAGCAGTATGGATCGCCTCGGGGACAATGAGCAGTTCTTC.

The chain couples TRBV4-2 to TRBJ2-2; TRBD2 matches 10 bases. Germline-derived CDR1 and CDR2 are LGHNA and YNFKEQ. The CDR3 contains 17 residues. With V trimmed by 0 bases and J by 4 bases, 5 bases remained unmatched. As DNA, the CDR3 is TGTGCCAGCAGCCAAGATCTGGCTAGCGGGGGCACCGGGGAGCTGTTTTTT. This codes for CASSQDLASGGTGELFF.

This clone has just a few counts. The rearrangement uses TRBV4-1 and TRBJ2-7; D not certain. CDR3 length: 13 residues. The germline CDR1 and CDR2 sequences are MGHRA and YSYEKL. V lost 6 bases to trimming and J lost 0 bases, with 9 bases between them. CDR3 protein: CASRAVGSYEQYF. The DNA of the CDR3 is TGCGCCAGCAGGGCGGTTGGCTCCTACGAGCAGTACTTC.

A few counts support this clone. V gene TRBV7-3 combines with J gene TRBJ2-5; TRBD2 might be the D (6 bases). The V gene lost 5 bases and the J gene lost 4 bases, with 17 bases spanning the gap. The CDR3 extends over 15 amino acids. The V gene's germline CDR1 is SGHTA and CDR2 FQGTGA. The DNA of the CDR3 is TGTGCCAGCAGCCTCAACGGCGGTAGCGGAGAGACCCAGTACTTC. Translating gives CASSLNGGSGETQYF.

The chain carries TRBV15 and TRBJ1-3; D is unresolved. Trimming removed 2 bases at V and 2 bases at J, with 7 bases between. CDR3 length equals 14 residues. Germline CDR1 is LNHNV and CDR2 is YYDKDF (reference sequence). The CDR3 here is CATSRLVAGNTIYF. The CDR3 DNA reads TGTGCCACCAGCAGACTTGTTGCTGGAAACACCATATATTTT.

The genes are TRBV7-9 and TRBJ2-7; D assignment may be TRBD1 or TRBD2 (6 bases each). Trimming removed 3 bases at V and 3 bases at J, with 15 bases between. Germline CDR1 and CDR2: SEHNR and FQNEAQ (reference sequence). This CDR3 is 15 amino acids long. The chain's CDR3 is CASSFGGGTIYEQYF. The CDR3 coding sequence is TGTGCCAGCAGCTTTGGGGGCGGGACCATCTACGAGCAGTACTTC.

The V gene is TRBV28, the J gene TRBJ1-2; a weak D match, TRBD1 (5 bases). The germline gives CDR1 MDHEN, CDR2 SYDVKM. The V end lost 5 bases, the J end lost 12 bases, and 22 bases lay between the germline ends. The CDR3 length is 14 residues. The CDR3 bases are TGTGCCAGCAGTCCCCATGGGGGTGCCAACGAAAACACCTTC. It is translated as CASSPHGGANENTF.

A few counts support this clone. V and J are TRBV6-5 and TRBJ1-1; D may be TRBD1 (6 bases). The V gene lost 4 bases and the J gene lost 0 bases, with 12 bases spanning the gap. Germline CDR1 and CDR2: MNHEY and SVGAGI. There are 15 residues in the CDR3. The CDR3 spells CASSLGGGMNTEAFF. CDR3 in DNA: TGTGCCAGCAGTTTAGGGGGGGGAATGAACACTGAAGCTTTCTTT.

This chain links TRBV6-1 with TRBJ2-1, with 12 bases lining up with TRBD1. Germline V CDR1 and CDR2: MNHNS, SASEGT. J was trimmed by 7 bases and V by 6 bases; bases with no gene match: 4. This CDR3 has 14 amino acids. Here the CDR3 reads CASRPGQGANEQFF. The CDR3 DNA sequence: TGTGCCAGCAGGCCGGGACAGGGGGCGAATGAGCAGTTCTTC.

The chain is built from TRBV6-1 and TRBJ2-7; D call uncertain. The germline V gene encodes CDR1 MNHNS and CDR2 SASEGT. V dropped 2 bases and J dropped 2 bases, with 7 bases sitting between them. The CDR3 runs 13 residues. CDR3 sequence reads: CASSESRTYEQYF. The DNA for the CDR3 is TGTGCCAGCAGTGAATCTCGGACCTACGAGCAGTACTTC.

The chain links TRBV28 to TRBJ2-7, with D possibly matching TRBD2 (7 bases). This CDR3 has 14 residues. Germline CDR1 and CDR2: MDHEN and SYDVKM. V shed 5 bases and J shed 2 bases, with 13 bases lying between them. CDR3 in amino acids: CASSTGGVTYEQYF. DNA of the CDR3: TGTGCCAGCAGTACGGGGGGCGTAACCTACGAGCAGTACTTC.

The chain couples TRBV29-1 to TRBJ1-1, with 9 bases identical to TRBD1. The V segment lost 6 bases and the J segment 2 bases; nucleotides outside the gene matches: 4. Germline values: CDR1 SQVTM, CDR2 ANQGSEA. This CDR3 contains 13 residues. In nucleotides, the CDR3 is TGCAGCGTGGGGGACAGGGTAAACACTGAAGCTTTCTTT. Translating gives CSVGDRVNTEAFF.

This clone was observed a few times. The chain has TRBV10-2 and TRBJ2-7; D is uncertain. The CDR3 sequence is 14 residues long. Germline CDR1 is WSHSY and CDR2 is SAAADI. V was trimmed by 6 bases and J by 1 base, leaving 13 bases between them. The CDR3 DNA follows: TGCGCCAGCAGAGTGTCAGCGCCTTCCTACGAGCAGTACTTC. Protein: CASRVSAPSYEQYF.